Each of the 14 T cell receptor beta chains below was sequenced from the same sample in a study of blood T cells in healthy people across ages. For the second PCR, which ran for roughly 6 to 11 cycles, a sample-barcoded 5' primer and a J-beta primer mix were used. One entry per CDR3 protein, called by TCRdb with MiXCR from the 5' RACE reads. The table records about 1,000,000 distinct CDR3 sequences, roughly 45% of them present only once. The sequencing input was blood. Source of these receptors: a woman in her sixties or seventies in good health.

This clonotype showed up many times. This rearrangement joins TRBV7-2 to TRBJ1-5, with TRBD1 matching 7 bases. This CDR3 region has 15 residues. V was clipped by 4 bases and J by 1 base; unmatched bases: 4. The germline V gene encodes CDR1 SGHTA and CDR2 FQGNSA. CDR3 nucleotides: TGTGCCAGCAGCTCAGGACAGGCAAGCAATCAGCCCCAGCATTTT. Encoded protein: CASSSGQASNQPQHF.

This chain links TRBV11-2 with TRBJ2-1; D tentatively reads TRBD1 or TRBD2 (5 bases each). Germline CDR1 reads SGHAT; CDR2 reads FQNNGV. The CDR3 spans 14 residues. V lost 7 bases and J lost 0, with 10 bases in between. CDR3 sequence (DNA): TGTGCCAGCAACTATGGGGGCTCCTACAATGAGCAGTTCTTC. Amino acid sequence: CASNYGGSYNEQFF.

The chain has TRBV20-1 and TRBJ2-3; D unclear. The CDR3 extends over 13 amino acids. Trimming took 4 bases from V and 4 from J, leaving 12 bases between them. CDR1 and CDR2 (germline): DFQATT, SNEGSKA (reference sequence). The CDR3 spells CSAMEPKSDTQYF. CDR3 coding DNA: TGCAGTGCTATGGAGCCCAAATCAGATACGCAGTATTTT.

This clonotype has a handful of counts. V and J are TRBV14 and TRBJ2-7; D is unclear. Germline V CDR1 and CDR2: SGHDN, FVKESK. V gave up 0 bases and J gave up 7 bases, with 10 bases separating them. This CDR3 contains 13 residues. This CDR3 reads CASSQDLSTEQYF. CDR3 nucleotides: TGTGCCAGCAGCCAAGATCTTTCGACAGAGCAGTACTTC. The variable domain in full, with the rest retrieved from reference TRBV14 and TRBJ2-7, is EAGVTQFPSHSVIEKGQTVTLRCDPISGHDNLYWYRRVMGKEIKFLLHFVKESKQDESGMPNNRFLAERTGGTYSTLKVQPAELEDSGVYFCASSQDLSTEQYFGPGTRLTVT.

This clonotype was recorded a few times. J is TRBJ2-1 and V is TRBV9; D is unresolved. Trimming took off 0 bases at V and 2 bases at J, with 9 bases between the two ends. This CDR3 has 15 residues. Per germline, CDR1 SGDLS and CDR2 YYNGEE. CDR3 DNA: TGTGCCAGCAGCGTAGGGACGGAGACCTACAATGAGCAGTTCTTC. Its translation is CASSVGTETYNEQFF.

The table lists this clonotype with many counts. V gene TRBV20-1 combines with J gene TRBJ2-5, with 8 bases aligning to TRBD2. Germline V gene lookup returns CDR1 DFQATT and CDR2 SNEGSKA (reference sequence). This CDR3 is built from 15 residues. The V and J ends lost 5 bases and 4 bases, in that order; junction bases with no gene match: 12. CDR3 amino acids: CSADRGGYRPETQYF. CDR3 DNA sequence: TGCAGTGCTGACCGGGGGGGGTACAGGCCAGAGACCCAGTACTTC.

The CDR3 loop is CATSRDSFNYGYTF. The CDR3 DNA sequence: TGTGCCACCAGCAGAGACAGTTTTAACTATGGCTACACCTTC. This rearrangement joins TRBV15 to TRBJ1-2; no firm D call. Trimming left V 0 bases short and J 1 base short, with 6 bases between. The CDR3 length is 14 residues. Germline CDR1 LNHNV, CDR2 YYDKDF (reference sequence). Filled out from reference TRBV15 and TRBJ1-2, the complete variable domain reads DAMVIQNPRYQVTQFGKPVTLSCSQTLNHNVMYWYQQKSSQAPKLLFHYYDKDFNNEADTPDNFQSRRPNTSFCFLDIRSPGLGDTAMYLCATSRDSFNYGYTFGSGTRLTVV.

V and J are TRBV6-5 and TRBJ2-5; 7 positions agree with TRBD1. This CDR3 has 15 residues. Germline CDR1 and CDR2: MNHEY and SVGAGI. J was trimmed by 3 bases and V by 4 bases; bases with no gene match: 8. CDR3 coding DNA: TGTGCCAGCAGTTTCACCGGGACAGTCAAAGAGACCCAGTACTTC. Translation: CASSFTGTVKETQYF.

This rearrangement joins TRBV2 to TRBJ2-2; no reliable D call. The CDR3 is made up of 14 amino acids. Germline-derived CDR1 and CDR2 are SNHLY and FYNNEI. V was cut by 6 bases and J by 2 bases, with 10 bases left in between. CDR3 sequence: CASRPGRNTGELFF. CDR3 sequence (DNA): TGTGCCAGCAGACCCGGACGAAACACCGGGGAGCTGTTTTTT.

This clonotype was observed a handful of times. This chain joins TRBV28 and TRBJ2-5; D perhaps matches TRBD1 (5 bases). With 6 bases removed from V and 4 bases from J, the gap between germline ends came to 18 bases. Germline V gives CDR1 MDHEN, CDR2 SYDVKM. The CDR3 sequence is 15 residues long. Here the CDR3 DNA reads TGTGCCAGCAGAGGGGTGGTAAGGGGAATAGAGACCCAGTACTTC. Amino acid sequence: CASRGVVRGIETQYF. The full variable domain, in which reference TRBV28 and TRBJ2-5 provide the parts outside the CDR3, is DVKVTQSSRYLVKRTGEKVFLECVQDMDHENMFWYRQDPGLGLRLIYFSYDVKMKEKGDIPEGYSVSREKKERFSLILESASTNQTSMYLCASRGVVRGIETQYFGPGTRLLVL.

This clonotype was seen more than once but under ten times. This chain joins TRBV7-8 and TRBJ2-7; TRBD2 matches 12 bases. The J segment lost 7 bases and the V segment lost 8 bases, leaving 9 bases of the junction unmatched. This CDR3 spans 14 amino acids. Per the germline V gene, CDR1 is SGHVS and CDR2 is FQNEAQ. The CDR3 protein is CASSTSGSYNEQYF. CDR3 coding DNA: TGTGCCAGCTCGACTAGCGGGAGTTACAATGAGCAGTACTTC.

The CDR3 loop reads CASNFRGPYNEQYF. In DNA, the CDR3 is TGTGCCAGCAACTTCCGCGGGCCTTACAATGAGCAGTACTTC. The rearrangement joins TRBV7-2 to TRBJ2-1; D might be TRBD2 (5 bases). The J call may not be correct, given that the DNA end is closer to TRBJ2-7. Germline V gene sequence: CDR1 SGHTA, CDR2 FQGNSA. CDR3 length equals 14 residues.

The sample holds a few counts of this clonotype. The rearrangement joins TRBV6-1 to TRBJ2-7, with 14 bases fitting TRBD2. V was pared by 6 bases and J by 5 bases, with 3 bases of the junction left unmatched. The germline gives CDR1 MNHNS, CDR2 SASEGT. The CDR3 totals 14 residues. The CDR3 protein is CASRLGLAGDEQYF. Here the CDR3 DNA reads TGTGCCAGCAGATTGGGACTAGCGGGAGACGAGCAGTACTTC.

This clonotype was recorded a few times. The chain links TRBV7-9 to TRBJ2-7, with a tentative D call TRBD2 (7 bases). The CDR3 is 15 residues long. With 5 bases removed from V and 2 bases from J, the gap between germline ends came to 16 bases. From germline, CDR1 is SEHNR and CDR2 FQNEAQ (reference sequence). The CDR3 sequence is CASSIVGGQPYEQYF. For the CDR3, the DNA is TGTGCCAGCAGCATTGTGGGGGGGCAACCCTACGAGCAGTACTTC.